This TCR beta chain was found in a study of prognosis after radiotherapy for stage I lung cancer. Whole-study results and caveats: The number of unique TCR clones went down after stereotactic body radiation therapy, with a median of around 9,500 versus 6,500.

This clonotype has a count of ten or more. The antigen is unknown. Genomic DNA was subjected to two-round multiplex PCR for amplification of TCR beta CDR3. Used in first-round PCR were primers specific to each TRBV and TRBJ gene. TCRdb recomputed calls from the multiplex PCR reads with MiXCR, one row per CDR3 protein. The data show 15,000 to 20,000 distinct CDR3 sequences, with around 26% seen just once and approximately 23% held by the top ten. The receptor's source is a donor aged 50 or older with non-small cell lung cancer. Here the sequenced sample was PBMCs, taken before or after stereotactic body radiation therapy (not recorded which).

The CDR3 region is CASSQVLGLAGVEQFF. The CDR3 nucleotides read TGTGCCAGCAGCCAAGTTCTGGGACTAGCGGGAGTAGAGCAGTTCTTC. The chain carries TRBV3-1 and TRBJ2-1, with 14 bases matching TRBD2. The ends lost 1 base at V and 10 bases at J; junction bases unmatched: 6. This CDR3 comprises 16 residues. Germline CDR1 is LGHDT and CDR2 is YNNKEL (reference sequence).